The clone carrying this TCR beta chain was detected many times. The data belong to a study of blood T cell repertoires in COVID-19. As originally analysed: Amplified reference gene primers provided the basis for estimating nucleated cell counts. This table comes from immunoSEQ multiplex PCR, and its TCRdb copy is limited to in-frame clones, with some not included. V, J and clone size are those of that table, while D and trimming were read from the DNA. This table holds over 140,000 clones, about 79% found once. The V gene lost 10 bases and the J gene lost 4 bases, with 19 bases spanning the gap. CDR3 length: 14 residues. The germline CDR1 and CDR2 sequences are MNHEY and SMNVEV (reference sequence).

The genes are TRBV27 and TRBJ1-2; D is perhaps TRBD1 (5 bases). This clonotype originated in a woman of 80 years or more with active or convalescent COVID-19. The sample comprised peripheral blood. The CDR3 sequence is CATRRSGGGYGYTF. The CDR3 coding sequence is TGTGCCACCCGCCGTTCCGGGGGGGGCTATGGCTACACCTTC.